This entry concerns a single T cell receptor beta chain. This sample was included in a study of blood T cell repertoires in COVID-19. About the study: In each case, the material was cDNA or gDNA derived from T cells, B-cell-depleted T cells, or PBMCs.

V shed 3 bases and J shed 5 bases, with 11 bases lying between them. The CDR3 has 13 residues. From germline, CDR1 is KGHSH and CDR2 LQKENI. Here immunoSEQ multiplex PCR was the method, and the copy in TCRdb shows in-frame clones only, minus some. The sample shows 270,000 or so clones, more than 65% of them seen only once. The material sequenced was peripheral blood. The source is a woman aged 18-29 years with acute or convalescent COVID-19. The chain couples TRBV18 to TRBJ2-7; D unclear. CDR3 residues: CASSPRMPDEQYF. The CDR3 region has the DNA TGTGCCAGCTCACCCCGCATGCCGGACGAGCAGTACTTC.